This is a list of T cell receptor beta chains from one sample in a study of CD8+CD57+ T cells in acquired aplastic anemia. Each CDR3 protein gets one entry after TCRdb re-called the reads with MiXCR. The sample lists about 190,000 distinct CDR3 sequences; around half were seen once. The sample taken for sequencing was sorted CD4+, CD8+, or CD8+CD57+ T cells (not recorded which) from PBMCs. Receptors were obtained from a human donor in good health, serving as a control. The CDR3 runs from the conserved cysteine through the conserved F or W. D genes are given only for firm matches. The size entry is marked missing in some rows and otherwise reads once, few, many or a size class.

D gene | clone size | J gene | V gene | CDR3 protein | CDR3 DNA
. | . | TRBJ2-3 | TRBV15 | CATAIHWPYDTQYF | TGTGCCACTGCGATCCATTGGCCCTACGATACGCAGTATTTT
. | . | TRBJ2-5 | TRBV11-3 | CASSLLMVEKETQYF | TGTGCCAGCAGCTTACTTATGGTGGAAAAAGAGACCCAGTACTTC
TRBD1 | many | TRBJ2-7 | TRBV6-1 | CASTENGWDRATYEQYF | TGTGCCAGCACCGAAAATGGGTGGGACAGGGCCACCTACGAGCAGTACTTC
. | . | TRBJ1-5 | TRBV19 | CASSNRDIQRLGNQPQHF | TGTGCCAGTAGCAATAGAGACATTCAGCGGTTGGGCAATCAGCCCCAGCATTTT
. | . | TRBJ1-2 | TRBV5-6 | CASSSTWGEAAEHYGYTF | TGTGCCAGCAGCTCTACGTGGGGAGAGGCAGCCGAACACTATGGCTACACCTTC
TRBD2 | . | TRBJ2-7 | TRBV29-1 | CTVLRGAYEQYF | TGCACCGTGCTCCGGGGGGCCTACGAGCAGTACTTC
TRBD2 | . | TRBJ2-7 | TRBV7-2 | CASSFSGGVGEQYF | TGTGCCAGCAGCTTTAGCGGGGGGGTCGGGGAGCAGTACTTC
. | . | TRBJ1-2 | TRBV20-1 | CSARGSLHYGYTF | TGCAGTGCTAGGGGTTCCCTCCACTATGGCTACACCTTC
. | . | TRBJ1-2 | TRBV20-1 | CSAIGSAGDGYTF | TGCAGTGCCATTGGTTCGGCAGGGGATGGCTACACCTTC
. | . | TRBJ1-1 | TRBV15 | CATSRDKGYTEAFF | TGTGCCACCAGCAGAGATAAAGGGTACACTGAAGCTTTCTTT
TRBD1 | many | TRBJ2-5 | TRBV9 | CASSVADRGQEAQYF | TGTGCCAGCAGCGTAGCAGACAGGGGGCAAGAGGCCCAGTACTTC
TRBD2 | . | TRBJ2-7 | TRBV4-1 | CASSQVVLAGGPVYEQYF | TGCGCCAGTAGCCAAGTCGTTCTAGCGGGAGGGCCTGTCTACGAGCAGTACTTC
TRBD1 | once | TRBJ1-2 | TRBV20-1 | CSARDGRQGDLGYTF | TGCAGTGCTAGAGATGGTCGACAGGGGGATCTTGGCTACACCTTC
. | . | TRBJ2-5 | TRBV7-2 | CASSSRGLQETQDF | TGTGCCAGCAGCTCTCGGGGGCTTCAAGAGACCCAGGACTTC
. | . | TRBJ1-2 | TRBV9 | CASSGELAGGGSGYTF | TGTGCCAGCAGCGGAGAACTAGCGGGGGGTGGTTCTGGCTACACCTTC
TRBD1 | . | TRBJ1-1 | TRBV18 | CASSDAPTGGTEAFF | TGTGCCAGCTCAGACGCTCCGACAGGGGGGACTGAAGCTTTCTTT
TRBD1 | . | TRBJ1-6 | TRBV20-1 | CSARVGTDYNSPLHF | TGCAGTGCTAGAGTCGGGACAGATTATAATTCACCCCTCCACTTT
TRBD1 | . | TRBJ1-2 | TRBV28 | CASSLSDREDCGHTF | TGTGCCAGCAGTTTATCGGACAGGGAGGACTGTGGCCACACCTTC
. | . | TRBJ1-2 | TRBV5-4 | CASSLAGDSIGYTF | TGTGCCAGCAGCTTGGCCGGTGACAGCATAGGCTACACCTTC
TRBD1 | . | TRBJ2-7 | TRBV7-9 | CASSPRTGVKYEQYF | TGTGCCAGCAGCCCTCGGACAGGGGTCAAATACGAGCAGTACTTC
TRBD2 | . | TRBJ2-3 | TRBV20-1 | CSAPTSGGALDTQYF | TGCAGTGCCCCGACTAGCGGGGGGGCGTTAGATACGCAGTATTTT
TRBD1 | many | TRBJ1-4 | TRBV4-2 | CASSTGQGYEKLFF | TGTGCCAGCAGCACGGGACAGGGGTATGAAAAACTGTTTTTT
. | . | TRBJ2-1 | TRBV20-1 | CSAKRGNSYNEQFF | TGCAGTGCTAAGAGAGGGAACTCCTACAATGAGCAGTTCTTC
TRBD1 | . | TRBJ2-7 | TRBV13 | CASRAGQGGSEQYF | TGTGCCAGCAGGGCGGGACAGGGAGGTTCCGAGCAGTACTTC
. | . | TRBJ1-2 | TRBV7-3 | CASSAARASLYGYTF | TGTGCCAGCAGCGCCGCCAGGGCGAGCCTCTATGGCTACACCTTC
TRBD2 | many | TRBJ2-3 | TRBV12-3/TRBV12-4 | CASSRRRAGGAADTQYF | TGTGCCAGCAGCCGACGGCGCGCGGGGGGGGCCGCAGATACGCAGTATTTT
. | many | TRBJ1-6 | TRBV12-3/TRBV12-4 | CASSLSTGWRSPLHF | TGTGCCAGCAGTTTATCCACAGGGTGGCGTTCACCCCTCCACTTT
. | . | TRBJ1-6 | TRBV7-2 | CASSLDSPSPLHF | TGTGCCAGCAGCTTAGACAGCCCATCACCCCTCCACTTT
TRBD1 | . | TRBJ2-3 | TRBV7-2 | CASSLGGRGRIDTQYF | TGTGCCAGCAGCTTAGGAGGCAGGGGGCGCATAGATACGCAGTATTTT
TRBD1 | many | TRBJ1-2 | TRBV10-2 | CASGGQGLNYGYTF | TGCGCCTCAGGGGGACAGGGCCTCAACTATGGCTACACCTTC
TRBD1 | . | TRBJ1-2 | TRBV10-3 | CAISGGQGVGGYTF | TGTGCCATCAGTGGGGGACAGGGGGTAGGCGGCTACACCTTC
. | . | TRBJ2-3 | TRBV19 | CASSFITDTQYF | TGTGCCAGTAGCTTCATCACAGATACGCAGTATTTT
. | many | TRBJ2-3 | TRBV12-3/TRBV12-4 | CASSFSAVTDTQYF | TGTGCCAGCAGTTTCTCGGCGGTCACAGATACGCAGTATTTT
. | many | TRBJ2-7 | TRBV28 | CASSFLLGGGSEQYF | TGTGCCAGCAGTTTTCTCCTTGGGGGCGGATCCGAGCAGTACTTC
. | . | TRBJ2-2 | TRBV10-3 | CASSYSRTPGLDTGELFF | TGTGCCAGCAGTTACTCTCGGACCCCGGGGTTGGACACCGGGGAGCTGTTTTTT
. | . | TRBJ2-7 | TRBV29-1 | CSVRWGGRYEQYF | TGCAGCGTTCGGTGGGGGGGGCGTTACGAGCAGTACTTC
. | . | TRBJ1-2 | TRBV18 | CASSPGASWGGYTF | TGTGCCAGCTCACCTGGGGCGTCCTGGGGTGGCTACACCTTC
TRBD2 | . | TRBJ2-1 | TRBV19 | CASSIIQLAGGNEQFF | TGTGCCAGTAGTATAATCCAACTAGCGGGGGGGAATGAGCAGTTCTTC
. | . | TRBJ2-5 | TRBV14 | CASSRYTRSTQETQYF | TGTGCCAGCAGCCGATACACTAGATCCACCCAAGAGACCCAGTACTTC
TRBD2 | . | TRBJ2-7 | TRBV5-1 | CASSLALAGIEGEQYF | TGCGCCAGCAGCTTGGCTCTAGCGGGAATTGAGGGGGAGCAGTACTTC
. | many | TRBJ1-6 | TRBV12-3/TRBV12-4 | CASSPARASPLHF | TGTGCCAGCAGTCCCGCCAGGGCTTCACCCCTCCACTTT
. | . | TRBJ2-2 | TRBV29-1 | CSVERTSTGELFF | TGCAGCGTAGAAAGGACCTCTACCGGGGAGCTGTTTTTT
. | many | TRBJ1-5 | TRBV6-1 | CASSEQLSNQPQHF | TGTGCCAGCAGTGAACAGCTTAGCAATCAGCCCCAGCATTTT
TRBD1 | . | TRBJ1-1 | TRBV2 | CASRSTGVRTEAFF | TGTGCCAGCAGGTCGACAGGGGTGCGCACTGAAGCTTTCTTT
. | . | TRBJ2-1 | TRBV30 | CAWSVFGYYNEQFF | TGTGCCTGGAGTGTATTTGGGTACTACAATGAGCAGTTCTTC
. | . | TRBJ1-1 | TRBV6-2/TRBV6-3 | CASSLDNTEAFF | TGTGCCAGCAGTCTGGACAACACTGAAGCTTTCTTT
. | . | TRBJ2-7 | TRBV20-1 | CSAKSELGYEQYF | TGCAGTGCTAAGAGCGAGCTAGGATACGAGCAGTACTTC
. | . | TRBJ2-2 | TRBV18 | CSSSPSRATNTGELFF | TGTTCCAGCTCACCATCCAGGGCCACGAACACCGGGGAGCTGTTTTTT
TRBD1 | few | TRBJ1-3 | TRBV7-9 | CASSLGQGTSGNTIYF | TGTGCCAGCAGCCTCGGACAGGGGACCTCTGGAAACACCATATATTTT
TRBD1 | . | TRBJ2-1 | TRBV15 | CATSRDRVVNEQFF | TGTGCCACCAGCCGGGACAGGGTGGTGAATGAGCAGTTCTTC
. | once | TRBJ2-1 | TRBV5-8 | CASSLGGGFPYNEQFF | TGTGCCAGCAGCTTGGGTGGGGGGTTCCCCTACAATGAGCAGTTCTTC
TRBD1 | . | TRBJ1-1 | TRBV25-1 | CASSAQDRTGAEAFF | TGTGCCAGCAGTGCGCAGGACAGGACGGGCGCTGAAGCTTTCTTT